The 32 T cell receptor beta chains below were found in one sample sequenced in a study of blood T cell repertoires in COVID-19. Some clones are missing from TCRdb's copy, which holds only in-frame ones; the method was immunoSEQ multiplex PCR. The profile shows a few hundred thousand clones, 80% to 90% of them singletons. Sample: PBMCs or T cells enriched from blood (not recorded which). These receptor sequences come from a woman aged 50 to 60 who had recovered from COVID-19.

This CDR3 is CASSLSGTGSEKLFF. The CDR3 bases are TGTGCCAGCAGTTTATCCGGAACGGGGAGTGAAAAACTGTTTTTT. The V and J genes are TRBV27 and TRBJ1-4; D is uncertain. Trimming cost V 0 bases and J 7 bases, with 12 bases left between them. CDR3 length: 15 amino acids. CDR1 is MNHEY and CDR2 is SMNVEV in the germline V gene (reference sequence). Full variable domain (remainder filled in from reference TRBV27 and TRBJ1-4): EAQVTQNPRYLITVTGKKLTVTCSQNMNHEYMSWYRQDPGLGLRQIYYSMNVEVTDKGDVPEGYKVSRKEKRNFPLILESPSPNQTSLYFCASSLSGTGSEKLFFGSGTQLSVL.

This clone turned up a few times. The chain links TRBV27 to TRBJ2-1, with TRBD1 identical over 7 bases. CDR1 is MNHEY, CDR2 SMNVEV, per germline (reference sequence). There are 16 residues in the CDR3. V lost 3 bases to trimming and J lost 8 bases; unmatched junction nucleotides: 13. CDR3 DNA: TGTGCCAGCAGTTTTACCACAGGGGCCGTGGCGGATGAGCAGTTCTTC. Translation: CASSFTTGAVADEQFF.

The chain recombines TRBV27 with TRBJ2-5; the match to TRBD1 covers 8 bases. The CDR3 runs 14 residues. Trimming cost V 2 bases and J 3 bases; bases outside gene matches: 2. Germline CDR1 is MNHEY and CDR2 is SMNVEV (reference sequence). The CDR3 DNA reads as TGTGCCAGCAGTTTAGGGACAGGCAAAGAGACCCAGTACTTC. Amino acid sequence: CASSLGTGKETQYF.

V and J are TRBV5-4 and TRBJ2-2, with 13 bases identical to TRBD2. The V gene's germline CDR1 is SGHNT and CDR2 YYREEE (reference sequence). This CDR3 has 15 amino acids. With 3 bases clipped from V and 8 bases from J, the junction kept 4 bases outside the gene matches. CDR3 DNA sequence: TGTGCCAGCAGCTCCGGGACTAGCGGGGTTGGGGAGCTGTTTTTT. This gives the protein CASSSGTSGVGELFF.

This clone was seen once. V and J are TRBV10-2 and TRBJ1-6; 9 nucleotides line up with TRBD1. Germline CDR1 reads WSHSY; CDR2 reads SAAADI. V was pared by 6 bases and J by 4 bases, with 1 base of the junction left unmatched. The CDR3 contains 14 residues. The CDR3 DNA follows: TGCGCCAGCAGGGACAGGGGTTATAATTCACCCCTCCACTTT. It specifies CASRDRGYNSPLHF.

The CDR3 nucleotides are TGTGCCAGCAGGGGCACAGGGGGGGCCCAGTACTTC. The encoded protein is CASRGTGGAQYF. The rearrangement links TRBV2 to TRBJ2-5; D possibly corresponds to TRBD1 (8 bases). The CDR3 consists of 12 residues. Germline lookup yields CDR1 SNHLY and CDR2 FYNNEI. Trimming took off 6 bases at V and 9 bases at J, with 14 bases between the two ends.

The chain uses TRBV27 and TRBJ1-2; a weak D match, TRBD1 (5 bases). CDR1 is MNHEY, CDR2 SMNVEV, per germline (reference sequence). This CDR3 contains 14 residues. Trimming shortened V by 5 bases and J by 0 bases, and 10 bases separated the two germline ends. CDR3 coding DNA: TGTGCCAGCAGTCGACAGTACACTAACTATGGCTACACCTTC. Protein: CASSRQYTNYGYTF.

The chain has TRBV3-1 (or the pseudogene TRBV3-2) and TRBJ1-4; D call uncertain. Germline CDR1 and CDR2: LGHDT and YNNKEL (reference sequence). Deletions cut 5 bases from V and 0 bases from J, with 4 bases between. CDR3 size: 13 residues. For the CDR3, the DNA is TGTGCCAGCAGCTTCACAACTAATGAAAAACTGTTTTTT. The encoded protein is CASSFTTNEKLFF.

The CDR3 reads CASSEALHSAGYYSGNTIYF. As DNA, the CDR3 is TGTGCCAGCAGTGAAGCGCTTCACTCGGCAGGTTATTACTCTGGAAACACCATATATTTT. The V gene is TRBV2, the J gene TRBJ1-3; no clear D gene. CDR3 length: 20 residues. Trimming removed 0 bases at V and 0 bases at J, with 21 bases between. Looked up from germline, CDR1 is SNHLY and CDR2 is FYNNEI.

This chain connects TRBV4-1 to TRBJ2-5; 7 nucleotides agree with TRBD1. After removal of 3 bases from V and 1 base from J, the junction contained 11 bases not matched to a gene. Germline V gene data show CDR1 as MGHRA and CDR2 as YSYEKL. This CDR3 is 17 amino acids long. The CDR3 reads CASSHYPPGQLQETQYF. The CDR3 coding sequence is TGCGCCAGCAGCCATTATCCCCCGGGACAGCTCCAAGAGACCCAGTACTTC.

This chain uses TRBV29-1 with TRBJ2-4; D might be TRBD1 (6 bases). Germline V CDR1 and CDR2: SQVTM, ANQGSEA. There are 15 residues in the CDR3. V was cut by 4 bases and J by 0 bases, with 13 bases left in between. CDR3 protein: CSVVLGAVAKNIQYF. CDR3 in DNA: TGCAGCGTTGTCTTGGGGGCCGTAGCCAAAAACATTCAGTACTTC.

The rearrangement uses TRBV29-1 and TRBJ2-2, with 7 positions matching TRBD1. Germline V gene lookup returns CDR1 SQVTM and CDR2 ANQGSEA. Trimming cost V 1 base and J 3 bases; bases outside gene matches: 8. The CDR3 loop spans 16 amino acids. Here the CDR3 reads CSVEAETGTDTGELFF. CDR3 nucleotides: TGCAGCGTTGAAGCCGAAACCGGGACAGACACCGGGGAGCTGTTTTTT.

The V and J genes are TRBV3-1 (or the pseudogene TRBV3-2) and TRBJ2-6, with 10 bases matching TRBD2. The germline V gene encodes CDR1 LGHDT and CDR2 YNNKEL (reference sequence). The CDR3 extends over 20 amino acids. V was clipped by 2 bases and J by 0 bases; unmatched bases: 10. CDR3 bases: TGTGCCAGCAGCCAACTAAGGGGGCTAGCGGGGGACTCTGGGGCCAACGTCCTGACTTTC. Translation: CASSQLRGLAGDSGANVLTF.

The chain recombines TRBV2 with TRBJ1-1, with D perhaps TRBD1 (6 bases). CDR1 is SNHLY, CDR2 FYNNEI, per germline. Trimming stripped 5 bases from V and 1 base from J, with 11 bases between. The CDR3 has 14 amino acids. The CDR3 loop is CASSSLQGNTEAFF. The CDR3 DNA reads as TGTGCCAGCAGTTCCTTACAGGGGAACACTGAAGCTTTCTTT.

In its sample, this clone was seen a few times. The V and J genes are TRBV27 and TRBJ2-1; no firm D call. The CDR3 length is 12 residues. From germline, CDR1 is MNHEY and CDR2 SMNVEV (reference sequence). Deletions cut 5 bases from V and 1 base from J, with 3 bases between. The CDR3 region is CASSESYNEQFF. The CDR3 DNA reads TGTGCCAGCAGTGAGTCCTACAATGAGCAGTTCTTC.

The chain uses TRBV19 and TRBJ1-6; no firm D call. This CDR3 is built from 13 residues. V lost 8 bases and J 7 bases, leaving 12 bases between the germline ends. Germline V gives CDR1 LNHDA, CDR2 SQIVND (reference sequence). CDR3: CASEDIGNSPLHF. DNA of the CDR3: TGTGCCAGTGAAGACATTGGGAATTCACCCCTCCACTTT.

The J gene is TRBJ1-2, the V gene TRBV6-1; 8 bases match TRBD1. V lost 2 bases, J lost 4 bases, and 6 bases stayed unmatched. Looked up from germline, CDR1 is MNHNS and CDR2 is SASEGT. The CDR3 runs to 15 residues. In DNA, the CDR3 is TGTGCCAGCAGTGAAATGTCAGGGGGCCCCTATGGCTACACCTTC. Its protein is CASSEMSGGPYGYTF.

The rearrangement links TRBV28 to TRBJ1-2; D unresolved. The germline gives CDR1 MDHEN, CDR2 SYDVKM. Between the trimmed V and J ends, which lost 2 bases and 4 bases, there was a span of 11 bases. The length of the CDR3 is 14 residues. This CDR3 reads CASSLESSTYGYTF. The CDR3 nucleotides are TGTGCCAGCAGTTTAGAAAGCTCTACCTATGGCTACACCTTC.

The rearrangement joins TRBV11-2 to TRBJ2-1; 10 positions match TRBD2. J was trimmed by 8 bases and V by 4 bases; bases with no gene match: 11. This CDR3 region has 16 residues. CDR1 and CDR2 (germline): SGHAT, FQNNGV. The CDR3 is CASSSASGSLLDEQFF. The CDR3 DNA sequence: TGTGCCAGCAGCTCGGCTAGCGGGAGTCTGTTGGATGAGCAGTTCTTC.

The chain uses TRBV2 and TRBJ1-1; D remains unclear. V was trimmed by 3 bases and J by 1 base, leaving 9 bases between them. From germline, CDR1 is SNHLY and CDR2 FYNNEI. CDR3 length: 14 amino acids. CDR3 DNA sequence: TGTGCCAGCAGTGACTCGGGAGGGAACACTGAAGCTTTCTTT. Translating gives CASSDSGGNTEAFF.

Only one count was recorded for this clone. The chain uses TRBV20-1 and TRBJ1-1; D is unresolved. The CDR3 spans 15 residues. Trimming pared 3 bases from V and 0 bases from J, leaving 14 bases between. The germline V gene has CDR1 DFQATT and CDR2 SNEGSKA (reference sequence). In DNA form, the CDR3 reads TGCAGTGCTAGTGGAGGGCGGCGCATGAACACTGAAGCTTTCTTT. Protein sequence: CSASGGRRMNTEAFF.

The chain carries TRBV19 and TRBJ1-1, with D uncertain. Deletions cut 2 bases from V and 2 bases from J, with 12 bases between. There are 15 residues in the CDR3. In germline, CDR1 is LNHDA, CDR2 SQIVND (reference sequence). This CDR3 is CASSIKGGINTEAFF. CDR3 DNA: TGTGCCAGTAGTATAAAGGGAGGGATTAACACTGAAGCTTTCTTT.

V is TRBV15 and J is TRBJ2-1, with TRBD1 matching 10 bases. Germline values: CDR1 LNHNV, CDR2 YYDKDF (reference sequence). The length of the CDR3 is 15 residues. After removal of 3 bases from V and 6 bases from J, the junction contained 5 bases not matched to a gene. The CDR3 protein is CATSSDRGLSNEQFF. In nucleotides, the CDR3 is TGTGCCACCAGCAGCGACAGGGGGCTGAGCAATGAGCAGTTCTTC.

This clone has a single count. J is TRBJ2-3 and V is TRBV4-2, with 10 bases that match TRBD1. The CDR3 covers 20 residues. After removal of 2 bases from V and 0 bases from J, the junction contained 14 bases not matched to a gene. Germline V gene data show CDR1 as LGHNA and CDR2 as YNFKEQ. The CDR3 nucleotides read TGTGCCAGCAGCCAAACCCGGGGGACAGGGGACCATCGTAGCACAGATACGCAGTATTTT. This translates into CASSQTRGTGDHRSTDTQYF.

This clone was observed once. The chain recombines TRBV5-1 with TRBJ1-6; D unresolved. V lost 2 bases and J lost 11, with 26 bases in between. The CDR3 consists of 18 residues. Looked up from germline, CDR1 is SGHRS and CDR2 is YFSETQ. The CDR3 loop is CASSFLGSYLTGNPPLHF. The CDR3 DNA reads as TGCGCCAGCAGCTTTCTCGGGTCATATCTTACGGGGAATCCACCCCTCCACTTT.

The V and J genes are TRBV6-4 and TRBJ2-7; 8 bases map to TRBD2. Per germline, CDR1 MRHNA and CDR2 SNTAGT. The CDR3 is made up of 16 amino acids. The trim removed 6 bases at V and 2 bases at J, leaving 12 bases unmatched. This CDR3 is CASRTTHSGRTYEQYF. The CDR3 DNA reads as TGTGCCAGCAGGACCACTCACAGCGGGAGAACCTACGAGCAGTACTTC.

CDR3 protein: CASSQDWGTAANYGYTF. In DNA form, the CDR3 reads TGTGCCAGCAGCCAAGATTGGGGGACAGCCGCTAACTATGGCTACACCTTC. The chain links TRBV3-1 (or the pseudogene TRBV3-2) to TRBJ1-2; 7 bases match TRBD1. The V gene end was trimmed by 0 bases and the J gene end by 0 bases; junction bases not matched to a gene: 7. This CDR3 has 17 residues. The V gene's germline CDR1 is LGHDT and CDR2 YNNKEL (reference sequence).

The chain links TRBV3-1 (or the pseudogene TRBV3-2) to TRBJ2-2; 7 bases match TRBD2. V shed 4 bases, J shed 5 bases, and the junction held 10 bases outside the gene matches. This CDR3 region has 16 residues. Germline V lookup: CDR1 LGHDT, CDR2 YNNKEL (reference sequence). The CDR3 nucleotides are TGTGCCAGCAGCCCCTCAGGGACGGGGGGAACCGGGGAGCTGTTTTTT. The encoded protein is CASSPSGTGGTGELFF.

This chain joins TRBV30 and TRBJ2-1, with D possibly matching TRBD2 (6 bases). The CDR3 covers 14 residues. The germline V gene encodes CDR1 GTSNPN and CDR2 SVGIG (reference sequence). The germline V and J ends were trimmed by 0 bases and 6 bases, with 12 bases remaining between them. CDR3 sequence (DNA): TGTGCCTGGAGTGTACGAGCGGGCTTCAATGAGCAGTTCTTC. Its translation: CAWSVRAGFNEQFF.

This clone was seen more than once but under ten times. The CDR3 spells CASSWGQGNTEAFF. In DNA, the CDR3 is TGTGCCAGCAGCTGGGGACAGGGGAACACTGAAGCTTTCTTT. This chain joins TRBV7-9 and TRBJ1-1, with 9 bases identical to TRBD1. Germline V lookup: CDR1 SEHNR, CDR2 FQNEAQ (reference sequence). The CDR3 runs to 14 residues. With V trimmed by 4 bases and J by 1 base, 1 base remained unmatched.

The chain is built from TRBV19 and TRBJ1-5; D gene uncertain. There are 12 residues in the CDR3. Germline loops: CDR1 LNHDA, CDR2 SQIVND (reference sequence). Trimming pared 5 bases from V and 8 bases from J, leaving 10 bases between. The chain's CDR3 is CASSLRGEPQHF. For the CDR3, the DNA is TGTGCCAGTAGTCTGCGGGGAGAGCCCCAGCATTTT.

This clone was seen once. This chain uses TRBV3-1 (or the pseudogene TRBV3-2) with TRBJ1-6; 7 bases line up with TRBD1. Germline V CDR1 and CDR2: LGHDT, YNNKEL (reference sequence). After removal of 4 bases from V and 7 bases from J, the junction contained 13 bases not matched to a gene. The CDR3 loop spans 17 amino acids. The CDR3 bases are TGTGCCAGCAGCCCTATTCGACAGGACAGGAGGAATTCACCCCTCCACTTT. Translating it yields CASSPIRQDRRNSPLHF.